What follows describes a single T cell receptor beta chain. Its cognate antigen is unknown. These data belong to a study of cytomegalovirus exposure and HLA in healthy donors. Looking at the study overall: Earlier findings included some 120 million unique TCR beta sequences obtained from 150 million to 200 million T cells.

PCR primers comprised 60 Vbeta and 13 Jbeta primers. The method was immunoSEQ multiplex PCR; TCRdb's version includes in-frame clones alone and lacks a portion of them. The table includes just over 85,000 clones, 76% detected once. Notes on the study in general: Trimming of TCR beta V- and J-genes showed a link, identified in a later analysis, to a missense DCLRE1C variant. In a later analysis, CMV-associated beta chains were mostly HLA-associated, it appeared. In an earlier analysis, about 90% or about 30%: the productive usage of most TCR beta V segments.

This clonotype was sampled from a man aged 35-49 years in good health and CMV-seronegative. Sequencing was carried out using PBMCs.

The CDR3 is CASSIAGRGGIQPQHF. CDR3 nucleotide sequence: TGTGCCAGTAGTATAGCGGGGAGGGGCGGGATTCAGCCCCAGCATTTT. J is TRBJ1-5 and V is TRBV19, with a possible D match to TRBD1 (5 bases). Germline V CDR1 and CDR2: LNHDA, SQIVND (reference sequence). V was cut by 1 base and J by 6 bases, with 16 bases left in between. CDR3 size: 16 residues. Together with reference TRBV19 and TRBJ1-5, the CDR3 gives the full variable domain: DGGITQSPKYLFRKEGQNVTLSCEQNLNHDAMYWYRQDPGQGLRLIYYSQIVNDFQKGDIAEGYSVSREKKESFPLTVTSAQKNPTAFYLCASSIAGRGGIQPQHFGDGTRLSIL.